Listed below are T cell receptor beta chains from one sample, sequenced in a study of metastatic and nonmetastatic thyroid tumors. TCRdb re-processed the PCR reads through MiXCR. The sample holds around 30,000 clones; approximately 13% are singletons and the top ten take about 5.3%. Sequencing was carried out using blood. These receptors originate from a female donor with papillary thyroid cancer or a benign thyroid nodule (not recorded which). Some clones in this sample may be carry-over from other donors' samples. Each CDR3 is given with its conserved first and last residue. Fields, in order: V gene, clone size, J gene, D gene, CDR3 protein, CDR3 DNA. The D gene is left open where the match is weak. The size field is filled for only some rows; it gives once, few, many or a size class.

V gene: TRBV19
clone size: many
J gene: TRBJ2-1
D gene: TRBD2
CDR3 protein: CASTGRLAASYNEQFF
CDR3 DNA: TGTGCCAGTACTGGAAGACTAGCGGCTTCCTACAATGAGCAGTTCTTC

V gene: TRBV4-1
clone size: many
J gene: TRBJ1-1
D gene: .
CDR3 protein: CASSQPMRGRMNTEAFF
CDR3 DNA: TGCGCCAGCAGCCAACCAATGAGAGGCAGAATGAACACTGAAGCTTTCTTT

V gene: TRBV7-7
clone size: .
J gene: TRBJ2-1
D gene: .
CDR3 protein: CASSLRGSNDQLF
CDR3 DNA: TGTGCCAGCAGCTTGCGGGGATCCAATGATCAGTTATTC

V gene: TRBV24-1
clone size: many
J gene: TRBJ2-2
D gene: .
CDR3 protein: CATSPQGGGTGELFF
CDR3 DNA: TGTGCCACCAGTCCCCAGGGAGGGGGGACCGGGGAGCTGTTTTTT

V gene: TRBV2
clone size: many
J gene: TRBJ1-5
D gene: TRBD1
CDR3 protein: CASSFGGGQGAMKRQPQHF
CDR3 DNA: TGTGCCAGCAGTTTTGGGGGTGGACAGGGGGCGATGAAACGTCAGCCCCAGCATTTT

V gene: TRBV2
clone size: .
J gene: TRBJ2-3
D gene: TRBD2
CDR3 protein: CASTGTSGSTDTQSF
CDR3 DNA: TGTGCCAGCACCGGTACTAGCGGGAGCACAGATACGCAGTCTTTT

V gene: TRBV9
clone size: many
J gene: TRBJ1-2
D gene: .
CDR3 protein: CASSVGYGYTF
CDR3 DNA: TGTGCCAGCAGCGTAGGCTATGGCTACACCTTC

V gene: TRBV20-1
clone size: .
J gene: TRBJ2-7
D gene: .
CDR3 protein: CSARGPGTAYEQYF
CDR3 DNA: TGCAGTGCTAGAGGCCCCGGGACGGCCTACGAGCAGTACTTC

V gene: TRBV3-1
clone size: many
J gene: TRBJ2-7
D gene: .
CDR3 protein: CASSQRGGATYEQYF
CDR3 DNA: TGTGCCAGCAGCCAGAGGGGTGGGGCGACCTACGAGCAGTACTTC

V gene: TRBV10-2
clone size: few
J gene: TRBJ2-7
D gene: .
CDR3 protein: CASSAVQTTSSYEQYF
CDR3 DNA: TGCGCCAGCAGTGCGGTCCAGACAACCAGCTCCTACGAGCAGTACTTC

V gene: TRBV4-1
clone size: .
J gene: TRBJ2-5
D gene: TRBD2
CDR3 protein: CASSQDRVAGGLGAQYF
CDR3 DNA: TGCGCCAGCAGTCAAGATAGGGTCGCGGGAGGCCTGGGGGCCCAGTACTTC

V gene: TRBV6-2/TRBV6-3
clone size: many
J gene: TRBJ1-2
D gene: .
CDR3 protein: CASRKPGDYGYTF
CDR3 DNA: TGTGCCAGCAGGAAACCAGGAGACTATGGCTACACCTTC

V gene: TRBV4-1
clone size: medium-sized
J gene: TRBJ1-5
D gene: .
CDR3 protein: CASSQPGAGQPQHF
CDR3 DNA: TGCGCCAGCAGCCAACCAGGGGCAGGTCAGCCCCAGCATTTT